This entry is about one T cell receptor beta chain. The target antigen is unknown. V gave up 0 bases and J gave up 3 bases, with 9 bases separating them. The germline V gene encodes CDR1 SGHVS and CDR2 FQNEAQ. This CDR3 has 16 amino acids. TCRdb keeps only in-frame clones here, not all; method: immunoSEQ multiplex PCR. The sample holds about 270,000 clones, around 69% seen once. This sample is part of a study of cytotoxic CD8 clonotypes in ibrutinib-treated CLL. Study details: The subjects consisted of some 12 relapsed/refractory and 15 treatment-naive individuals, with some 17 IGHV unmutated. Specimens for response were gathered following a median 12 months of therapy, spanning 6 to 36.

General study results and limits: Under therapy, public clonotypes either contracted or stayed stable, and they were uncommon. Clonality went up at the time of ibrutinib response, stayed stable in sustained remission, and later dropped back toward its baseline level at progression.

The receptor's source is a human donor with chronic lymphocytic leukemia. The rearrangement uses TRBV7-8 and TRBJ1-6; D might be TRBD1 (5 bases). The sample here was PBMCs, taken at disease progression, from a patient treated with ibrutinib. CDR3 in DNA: TGTGCCAGCAGCTTAGCGGTAGGGGTCTATAATTCACCCCTCCACTTT. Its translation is CASSLAVGVYNSPLHF.